This T cell receptor beta chain was identified during a study of T cell responses to AZD1222 COVID-19 vaccine. The study, taken as a whole, reports: Baseline seropositivity occurred in only six or seven AZD1222 recipients.

CDR1 and CDR2 from the germline V gene are MDHEN and SYDVKM. CDR3 length: 15 amino acids. Trimming stripped 0 bases from V and 1 base from J, with 9 bases between. Worth noting for this clone: Its antigen is unidentified.

Here immunoSEQ multiplex PCR was the method, and the copy in TCRdb shows in-frame clones only, minus some. The sample has 140,000 to 150,000 clones, around 84% seen once; the top ten hold about 4.8%. The sequence derives from an adult who received the AZD1222 COVID-19 vaccine. This chain connects TRBV28 to TRBJ1-1, with D unresolved. The material sequenced was peripheral blood, taken 28 days after the second AZD1222 dose. The CDR3, as DNA: TGTGCCAGCAGTTTATGGACGTCGGGGAACACTGAAGCTTTCTTT. Its translation is CASSLWTSGNTEAFF.